This TCR beta chain stems from a study of T cells after posttransplantation cyclophosphamide. Whole-study findings and limits: Later blood repertoires were often dominated by clones from the donor CD8+ memory compartment. TRB overlap between skin or GI tissue T cells and blood was limited. After PTCy, TRB diversity resembled that of CNI/methotrexate controls.

In the case of this clone: Its antigen is still unknown.

Cyclophosphamide on days +3 and +4 followed busulfan-fludarabine conditioning and a marrow graft. Sequencing was performed with immunoSEQ multiplex PCR; in TCRdb, only in-frame clones are kept and a portion is missing. The sample has approximately 22,000 clones, roughly nine tenths seen once. The CDR3 length is 15 residues. V lost 1 base and J 4 bases, leaving 11 bases between the germline ends. Germline V gene sequence: CDR1 SGHTA, CDR2 FQGNSA. The TCR was taken from a female patient younger than 45 who received an allogeneic stem cell transplant from an unrelated donor, was CMV-positive, and had no GVHD. Some T cells here may be from the graft donor. Sequenced here: PBMCs, sampled after allogeneic stem cell transplant with posttransplant cyclophosphamide. The chain employs TRBV7-2 and TRBJ1-5, with a tentative D call TRBD1 (5 bases). The DNA for the CDR3 is TGTGCCAGCAGCTTAGAGGCAGGGATGAATCAGCCCCAGCATTTT. It translates to CASSLEAGMNQPQHF.